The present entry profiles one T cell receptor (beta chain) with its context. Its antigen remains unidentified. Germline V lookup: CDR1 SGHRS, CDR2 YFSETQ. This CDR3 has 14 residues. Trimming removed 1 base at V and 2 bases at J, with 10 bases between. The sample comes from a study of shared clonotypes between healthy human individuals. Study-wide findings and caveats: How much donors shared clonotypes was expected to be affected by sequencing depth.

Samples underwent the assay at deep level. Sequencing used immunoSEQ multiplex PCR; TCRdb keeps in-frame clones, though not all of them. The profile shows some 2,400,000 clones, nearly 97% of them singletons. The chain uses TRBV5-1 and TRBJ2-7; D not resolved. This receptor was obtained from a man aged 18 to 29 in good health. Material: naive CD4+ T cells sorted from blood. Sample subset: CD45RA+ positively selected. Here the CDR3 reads CASSLTQAAYEQYF. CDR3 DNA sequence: TGCGCCAGCAGCTTGACGCAGGCCGCCTACGAGCAGTACTTC.